This paragraph covers one T cell receptor beta chain sequence. From germline, CDR1 is SGHRS and CDR2 YFSETQ. CDR3 length equals 14 residues. The V gene lost 6 bases and the J gene lost 3 bases, with 15 bases spanning the gap. Patients had chemo-refractory metastatic non-small-cell lung cancer and received focal radiation plus CTLA-4 blockade that used ipilimumab. The data are from a study of radiotherapy plus CTLA-4 blockade in lung cancer. TCRdb keeps only in-frame clones here, not all; method: immunoSEQ multiplex PCR. The table has over 70,000 clones, approximately 86% seen once. The chain links TRBV5-1 to TRBJ2-5, with TRBD1 as a possible D gene (7 bases). Sequenced material: peripheral blood, taken from a patient treated with radiotherapy plus ipilimumab. The clonotype comes from a human donor with non-small cell lung cancer who had a partial response to radiotherapy plus ipilimumab. The CDR3, as DNA: TGCGCCAGCAACCGAGGAGGGGGCGAAGAGACCCAGTACTTC. Protein sequence: CASNRGGGEETQYF.